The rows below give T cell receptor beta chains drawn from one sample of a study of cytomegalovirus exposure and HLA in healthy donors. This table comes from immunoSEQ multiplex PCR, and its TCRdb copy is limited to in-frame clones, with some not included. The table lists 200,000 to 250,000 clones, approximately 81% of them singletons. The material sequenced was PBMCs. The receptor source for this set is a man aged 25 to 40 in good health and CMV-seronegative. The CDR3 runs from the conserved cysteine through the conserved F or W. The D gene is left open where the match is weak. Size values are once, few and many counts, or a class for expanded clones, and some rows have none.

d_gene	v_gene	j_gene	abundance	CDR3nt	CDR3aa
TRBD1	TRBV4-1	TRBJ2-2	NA	TGCGCCAGCAGCGGGACAGGGGGTACCGGGGAGCTGTTTTTT	CASSGTGGTGELFF
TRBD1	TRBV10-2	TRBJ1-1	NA	TGCGCCAGCAGTGACCGCGACAGGGAGGAAGCTTTCTTT	CASSDRDREEAFF
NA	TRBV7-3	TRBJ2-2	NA	TGTGCCAGCAGCTTTAGGGGAAACACCGGGGAGCTGTTTTTT	CASSFRGNTGELFF
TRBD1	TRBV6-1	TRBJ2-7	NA	TGTGCCAGCAGTGCCGGGACAGGACTTTCCTACGAGCAGTACTTC	CASSAGTGLSYEQYF
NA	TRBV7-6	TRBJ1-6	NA	TGTGCCAGCAGCTTAGGTAGCTCCTATAATTCACCCCTCCACTTT	CASSLGSSYNSPLHF
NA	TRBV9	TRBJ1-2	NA	TGTGCCAGCAGCGCTAACGCAGGGGTGAACGGCTACACCTTC	CASSANAGVNGYTF
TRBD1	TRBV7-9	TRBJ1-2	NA	TGTGCCAGCAGCGACTGGCAGGGGGTAGGTGGCTACACCTTC	CASSDWQGVGGYTF
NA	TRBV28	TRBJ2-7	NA	TGTGCCAGCAGTTTCCCTCCTAACAGGCTCTCCTACGAGCAGTACTTC	CASSFPPNRLSYEQYF
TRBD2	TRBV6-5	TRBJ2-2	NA	TGTGCCAGCAGTATCGGGGGGGCGGGGACCGGGGAGCTGTTTTTT	CASSIGGAGTGELFF
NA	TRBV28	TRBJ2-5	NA	TGTGCCAGCAGTTTAAGAGTGCGACAGCTCCAAGAGACCCAGTACTTC	CASSLRVRQLQETQYF
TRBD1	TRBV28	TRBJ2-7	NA	TGTGCCAGCAGTTCAGACAGGGAACGCTACGAGCAGTACTTC	CASSSDRERYEQYF
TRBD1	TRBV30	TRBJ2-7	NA	TGTGCCTGGAGTGACGCAATTTTGCTATCGGGACAGGGTAATCCCGGAGAGCAGTACTTC	CAWSDAILLSGQGNPGEQYF
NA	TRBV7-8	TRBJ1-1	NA	TGCGCCAGCAGCTTGGAGGCGGGAGGGACTGAAGCTTTCTTT	CASSLEAGGTEAFF
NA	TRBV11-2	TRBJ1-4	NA	TGTGCCAGCAGCTTAGGGGACTCCTCTAATGAAAAACTGTTTTTT	CASSLGDSSNEKLFF
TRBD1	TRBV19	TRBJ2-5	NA	TGTGCCAGTAGTCGTTGGACAGGGGGACCGAGTAGGGAGACCCAGTACTTC	CASSRWTGGPSRETQYF
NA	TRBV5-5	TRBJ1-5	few	TGTGCCAGCAGCCTGTGGTGGGGGGGCCGAGGCAATCAGCCCCAGCATTTT	CASSLWWGGRGNQPQHF
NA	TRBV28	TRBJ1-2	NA	TGTGCCAGCAGTTTTCATAGCCGGGGGACGGGTAACTATGGCTACACCTTC	CASSFHSRGTGNYGYTF
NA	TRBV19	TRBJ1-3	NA	TGTGCCAGCAGCTTTACGGGAAGGGGAAACACCATATATTTT	CASSFTGRGNTIYF